The T cell receptor beta chain under discussion was sequenced for a study of blood T cell repertoires in COVID-19. Study-wide background: Samples of COVID-19 (acute and convalescent) were obtained from the United States, Italy and Spain. The cDNA or gDNA used as material had been derived from T cells, B-cell-depleted T cells, or PBMCs.

Before being deemed recovered, Cohort 3 donors had two negative PCRs, clearance, or symptom resolution. This CDR3 comprises 14 residues. TCRdb's copy holds only in-frame clones and misses some; the assay was immunoSEQ multiplex PCR. Of 450,000 to 500,000 clones in the sample, roughly nine tenths are singletons; the top ten hold approximately 8%. The chain uses TRBV21-1 and TRBJ1-1. TRBV21-1 constitutes a pseudogene. The sequence was collected from a woman between 55 and 75 years old who had recovered from COVID-19. The specimen was PBMCs or T cells enriched from blood (not recorded which). The CDR3 nucleotides are TGTGCCAGCAGCGGAGGGTGTAGGGGCACTGAAGCTTTCTTT. Its translation is CASSGGCRGTEAFF.